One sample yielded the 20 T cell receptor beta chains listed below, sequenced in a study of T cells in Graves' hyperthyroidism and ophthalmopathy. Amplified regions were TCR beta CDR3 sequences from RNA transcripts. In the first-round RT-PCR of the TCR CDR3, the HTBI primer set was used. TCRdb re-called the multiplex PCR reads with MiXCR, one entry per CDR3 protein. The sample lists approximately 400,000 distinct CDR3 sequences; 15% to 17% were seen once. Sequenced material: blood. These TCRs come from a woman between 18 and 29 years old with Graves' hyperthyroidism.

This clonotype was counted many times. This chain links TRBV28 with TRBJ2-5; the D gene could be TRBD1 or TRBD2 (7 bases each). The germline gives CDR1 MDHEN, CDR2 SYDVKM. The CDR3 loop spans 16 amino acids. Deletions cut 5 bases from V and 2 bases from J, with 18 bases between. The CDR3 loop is CASSDLHRGGQETQYF. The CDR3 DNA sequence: TGTGCCAGCAGTGATCTCCACAGGGGAGGGCAAGAGACCCAGTACTTC.

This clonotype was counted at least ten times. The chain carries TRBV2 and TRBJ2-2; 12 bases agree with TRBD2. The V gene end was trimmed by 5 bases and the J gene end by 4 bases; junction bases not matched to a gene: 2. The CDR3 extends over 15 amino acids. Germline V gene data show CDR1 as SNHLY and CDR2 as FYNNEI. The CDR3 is CASSRLAGATGELFF. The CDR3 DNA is TGTGCCAGCAGTCGACTAGCGGGAGCCACCGGGGAGCTGTTTTTT.

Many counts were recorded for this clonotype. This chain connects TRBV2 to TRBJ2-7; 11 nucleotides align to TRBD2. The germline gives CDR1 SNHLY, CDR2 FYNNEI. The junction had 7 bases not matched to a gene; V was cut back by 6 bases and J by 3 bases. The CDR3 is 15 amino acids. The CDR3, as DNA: TGTGCCAGCAGAGCAGGGACTAGCGGATACTACGAGCAGTACTTC. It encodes CASRAGTSGYYEQYF. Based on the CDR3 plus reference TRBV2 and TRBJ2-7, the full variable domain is EPEVTQTPSHQVTQMGQEVILRCVPISNHLYFYWYRQILGQKVEFLVSFYNNEISEKSEIFDDQFSVERPDGSNFTLKIRSTKLEDSAMYFCASRAGTSGYYEQYFGPGTRLTVT.

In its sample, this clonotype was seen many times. As DNA, the CDR3 is TGTGCCAGCAGCTTAGGTCGGGGTTCCCCTTACAATGAGCAGTTCTTC. Translation: CASSLGRGSPYNEQFF. The chain employs TRBV11-2 and TRBJ2-1; D might be TRBD2 (5 bases). There are 16 residues in the CDR3. V gave up 1 base and J gave up 4 bases, with 14 bases separating them. Per germline, CDR1 SGHAT and CDR2 FQNNGV.

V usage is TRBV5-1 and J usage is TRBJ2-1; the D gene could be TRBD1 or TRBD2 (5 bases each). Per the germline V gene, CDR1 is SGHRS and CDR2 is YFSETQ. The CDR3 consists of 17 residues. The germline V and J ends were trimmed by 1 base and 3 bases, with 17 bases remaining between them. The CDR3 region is CASSLLPRGRDYNEQFF. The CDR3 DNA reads TGCGCCAGCAGCTTGCTCCCCCGGGGCAGGGACTACAATGAGCAGTTCTTC.

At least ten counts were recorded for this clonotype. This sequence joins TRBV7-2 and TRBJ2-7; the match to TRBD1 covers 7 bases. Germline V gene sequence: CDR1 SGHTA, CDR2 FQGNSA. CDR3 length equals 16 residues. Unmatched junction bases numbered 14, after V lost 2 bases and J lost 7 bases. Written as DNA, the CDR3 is TGTGCCAGCAGCTTACCTCACAGGGGTAGGGGTTGGGAGCAGTACTTC. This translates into CASSLPHRGRGWEQYF. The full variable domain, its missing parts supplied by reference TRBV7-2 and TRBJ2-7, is GAGVSQSPSNKVTEKGKDVELRCDPISGHTALYWYRQSLGQGLEFLIYFQGNSAPDKSGLPSDRFSAERTGGSVSTLTIQRTQQEDSAVYLCASSLPHRGRGWEQYFGPGTRLTVT.

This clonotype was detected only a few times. CDR3 region: CASTRVDRGLGGYTF. CDR3 DNA: TGTGCCAGCACGCGGGTGGACAGGGGGCTAGGTGGCTACACCTTC. This chain joins TRBV2 and TRBJ1-2; 11 bases fit TRBD1. There are 15 residues in the CDR3. Looked up from germline, CDR1 is SNHLY and CDR2 is FYNNEI. V trimming: 7 bases; J trimming: 7 bases; junction bases outside the gene matches: 11.

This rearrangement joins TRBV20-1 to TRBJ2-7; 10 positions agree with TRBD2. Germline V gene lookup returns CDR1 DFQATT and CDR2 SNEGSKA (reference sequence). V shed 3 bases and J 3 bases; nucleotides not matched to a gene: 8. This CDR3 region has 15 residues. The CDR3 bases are TGCAGTGCTAGCAAACTAGCGGGAAGCCTCTACGAGCAGTACTTC. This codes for CSASKLAGSLYEQYF.

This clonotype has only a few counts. CDR3 in amino acids: CATSEADVGQYF. The CDR3 DNA sequence: TGTGCCACCAGTGAAGCTGACGTCGGGCAGTACTTC. V and J are TRBV24-1 and TRBJ2-7, with D hard to call. The V end was cut by 4 bases, the J end by 9 bases, with 12 bases between. Germline CDR1 reads KGHDR; CDR2 reads SFDVKD. CDR3 length equals 12 residues.

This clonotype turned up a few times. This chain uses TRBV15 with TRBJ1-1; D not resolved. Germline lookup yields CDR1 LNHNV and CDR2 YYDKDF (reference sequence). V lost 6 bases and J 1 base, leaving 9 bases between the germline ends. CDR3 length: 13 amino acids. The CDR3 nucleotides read TGTGCCACCAGAACCGGACGGAACACTGAAGCTTTCTTT. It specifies CATRTGRNTEAFF.

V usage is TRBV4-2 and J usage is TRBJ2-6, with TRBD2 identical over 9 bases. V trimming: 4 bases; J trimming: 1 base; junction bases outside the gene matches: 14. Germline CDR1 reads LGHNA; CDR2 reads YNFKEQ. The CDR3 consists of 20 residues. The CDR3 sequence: CASSPNFPGLASSGANVLTF. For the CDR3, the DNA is TGTGCCAGCAGCCCGAATTTCCCGGGACTAGCCTCGTCTGGGGCCAACGTCCTGACTTTC.

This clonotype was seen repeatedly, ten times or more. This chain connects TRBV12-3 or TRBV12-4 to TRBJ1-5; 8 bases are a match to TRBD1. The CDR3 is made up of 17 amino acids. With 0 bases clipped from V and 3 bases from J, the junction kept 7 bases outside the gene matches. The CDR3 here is CASSLALGTGDNQPQHF. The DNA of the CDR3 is TGTGCCAGCAGTTTAGCGCTAGGGACAGGCGACAATCAGCCCCAGCATTTT.

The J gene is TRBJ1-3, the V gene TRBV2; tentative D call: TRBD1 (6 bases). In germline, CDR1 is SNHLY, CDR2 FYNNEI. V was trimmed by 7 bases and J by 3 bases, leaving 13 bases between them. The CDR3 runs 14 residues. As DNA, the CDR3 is TGTGCCAGCACCCCATGGGGGCTTGGAAACACCATATATTTT. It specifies CASTPWGLGNTIYF. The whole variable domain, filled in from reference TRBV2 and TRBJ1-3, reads EPEVTQTPSHQVTQMGQEVILRCVPISNHLYFYWYRQILGQKVEFLVSFYNNEISEKSEIFDDQFSVERPDGSNFTLKIRSTKLEDSAMYFCASTPWGLGNTIYFGEGSWLTVV.

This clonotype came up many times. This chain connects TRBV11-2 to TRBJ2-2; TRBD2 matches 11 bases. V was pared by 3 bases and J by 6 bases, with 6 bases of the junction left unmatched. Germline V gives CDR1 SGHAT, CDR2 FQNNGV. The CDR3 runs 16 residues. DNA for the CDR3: TGTGCCAGCAGCTTCCTAGCGGGGGGACCCGCCGGGGAGCTGTTTTTT. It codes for CASSFLAGGPAGELFF.

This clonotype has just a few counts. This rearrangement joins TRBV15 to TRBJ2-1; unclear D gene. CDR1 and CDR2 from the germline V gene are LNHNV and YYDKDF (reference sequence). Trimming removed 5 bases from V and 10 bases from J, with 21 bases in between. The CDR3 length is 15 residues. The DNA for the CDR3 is TGTGCCACCAGCCGCGCAGGATTTCGTAGCCCAGAGCAGTTCTTC. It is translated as CATSRAGFRSPEQFF. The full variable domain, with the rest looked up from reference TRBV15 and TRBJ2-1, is DAMVIQNPRYQVTQFGKPVTLSCSQTLNHNVMYWYQQKSSQAPKLLFHYYDKDFNNEADTPDNFQSRRPNTSFCFLDIRSPGLGDTAMYLCATSRAGFRSPEQFFGPGTRLTVL.

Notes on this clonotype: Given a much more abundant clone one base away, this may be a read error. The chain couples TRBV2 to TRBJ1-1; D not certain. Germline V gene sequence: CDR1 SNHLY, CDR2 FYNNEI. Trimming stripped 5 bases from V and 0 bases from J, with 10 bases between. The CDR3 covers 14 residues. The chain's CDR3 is CASSLDALNTEAFF. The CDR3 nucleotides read TGTGCCAGCAGTTTGGACGCATTGAACACTGAAGCTTTCTTT.

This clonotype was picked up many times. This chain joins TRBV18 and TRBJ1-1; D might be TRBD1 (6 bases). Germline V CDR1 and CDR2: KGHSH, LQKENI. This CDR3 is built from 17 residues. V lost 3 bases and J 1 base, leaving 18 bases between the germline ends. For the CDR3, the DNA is TGTGCCAGCTCACCTCGATCGACAGGTCCTACGAACACTGAAGCTTTCTTT. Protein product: CASSPRSTGPTNTEAFF.

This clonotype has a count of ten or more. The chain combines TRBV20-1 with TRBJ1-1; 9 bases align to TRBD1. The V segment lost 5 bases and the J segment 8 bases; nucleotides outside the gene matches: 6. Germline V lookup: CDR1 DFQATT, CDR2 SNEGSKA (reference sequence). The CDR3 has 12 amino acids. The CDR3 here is CSASGQGPEAFF. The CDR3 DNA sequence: TGCAGTGCTTCGGGACAGGGTCCCGAAGCTTTCTTT.

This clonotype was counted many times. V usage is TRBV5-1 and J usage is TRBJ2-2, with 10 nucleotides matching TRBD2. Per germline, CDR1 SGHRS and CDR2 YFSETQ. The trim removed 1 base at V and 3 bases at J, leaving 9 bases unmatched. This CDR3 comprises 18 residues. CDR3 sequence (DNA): TGCGCCAGCAGCTTGCGGGGGCTAGCGGGAGCGTACACCGGGGAGCTGTTTTTT. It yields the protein CASSLRGLAGAYTGELFF.

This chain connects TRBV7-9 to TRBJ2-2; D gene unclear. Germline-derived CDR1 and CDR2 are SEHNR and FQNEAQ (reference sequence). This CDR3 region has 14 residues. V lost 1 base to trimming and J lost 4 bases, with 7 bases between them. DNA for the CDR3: TGTGCCAGCAGCTTAGACAGCCCCACCGGGGAGCTGTTTTTT. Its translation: CASSLDSPTGELFF.